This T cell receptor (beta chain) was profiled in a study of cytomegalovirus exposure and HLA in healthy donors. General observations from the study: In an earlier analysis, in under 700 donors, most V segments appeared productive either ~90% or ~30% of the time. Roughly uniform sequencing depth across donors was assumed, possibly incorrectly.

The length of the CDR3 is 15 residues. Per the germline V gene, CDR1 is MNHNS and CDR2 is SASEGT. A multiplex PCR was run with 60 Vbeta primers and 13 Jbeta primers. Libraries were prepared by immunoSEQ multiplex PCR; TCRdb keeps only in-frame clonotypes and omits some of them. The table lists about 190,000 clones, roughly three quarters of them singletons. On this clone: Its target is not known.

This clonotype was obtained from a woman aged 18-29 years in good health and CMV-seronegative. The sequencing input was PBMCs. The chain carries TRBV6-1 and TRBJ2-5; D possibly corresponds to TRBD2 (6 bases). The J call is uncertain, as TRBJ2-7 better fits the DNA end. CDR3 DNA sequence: TGTGCCAGCAGTCAGAGACTAGAGTACATCTACGAGCAGTACTTC. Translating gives CASSQRLEYIYEQYF.